These 9 T cell receptor beta chains share one sample of origin, sequenced in a study of cytomegalovirus exposure and HLA in healthy donors. Both 60 Vbeta primers and 13 Jbeta primers went into the PCR. This table comes from immunoSEQ multiplex PCR, and its TCRdb copy is limited to in-frame clones, with some not included. The sample consists of more than 85,000 clones, 76% of them appearing once. The sequencing sample was made of PBMCs. The receptors were gathered from a man in his thirties or forties in good health and CMV-seropositive.

This sequence joins TRBV11-2 and TRBJ1-3, with 7 bases that match TRBD1. The J segment lost 1 base and the V segment lost 4 bases, leaving 4 bases of the junction unmatched. CDR3 size: 15 residues. Looked up from germline, CDR1 is SGHAT and CDR2 is FQNNGV. The CDR3 nucleotides read TGTGCCAGCAGCTACATGACAGGGTCTGGAAACACCATATATTTT. The encoded protein is CASSYMTGSGNTIYF.

The chain uses TRBV7-2 and TRBJ1-6; D is unclear. The V gene's germline CDR1 is SGHTA and CDR2 FQGNSA. Between the trimmed V and J ends, which lost 5 bases and 7 bases, there was a span of 9 bases. The CDR3 totals 13 residues. The CDR3 loop reads CASSQTENSPLHF. For the CDR3, the DNA is TGTGCCAGCAGCCAAACAGAGAATTCACCCCTCCACTTT.

This chain uses TRBV7-6 with TRBJ1-4; D is unresolved. CDR1 is SGHVS and CDR2 is FNYEAQ in the germline V gene. V lost 0 bases, J lost 6 bases, and 8 bases lay in between. This CDR3 comprises 14 residues. The CDR3 reads CASSLATGDEKLFF. CDR3 DNA: TGTGCCAGCAGCTTAGCGACCGGGGATGAAAAACTGTTTTTT.

This clone has only one observation. The genes are TRBV16 and TRBJ2-5, with TRBD2 matching over 13 bases. Germline V gives CDR1 KGHSY, CDR2 FQNENV. V trimming: 0 bases; J trimming: 0 bases; junction bases outside the gene matches: 7. The CDR3 has 19 amino acids. The CDR3 loop is CASSQSGLAGRNNQETQYF. CDR3 nucleotides: TGTGCCAGCAGCCAATCGGGACTAGCGGGGCGGAATAACCAAGAGACCCAGTACTTC.

The CDR3 DNA reads TGTGCCAGCAGCAGATCCGGGACAGAAGGGGGACAGCCCCAGCATTTT. Translation: CASSRSGTEGGQPQHF. The chain joins TRBV21-1 to TRBJ1-5; the D call in the table, TRBD1, was not verified against the DNA. TRBV21-1 is deemed a pseudogene. The CDR3 is made up of 16 amino acids.

This chain links TRBV9 with TRBJ1-1; D is uncertain. V was pared by 4 bases and J by 6 bases, with 19 bases between. CDR1 is SGDLS and CDR2 is YYNGEE in the germline V gene. The CDR3 is made up of 15 amino acids. The DNA of the CDR3 is TGTGCCAGCAGCCCTATAATCTCGCCGGTGGCTGAAGCTTTCTTT. Protein product: CASSPIISPVAEAFF.

J is TRBJ1-1 and V is TRBV10-3; D gene unclear. This CDR3 spans 12 amino acids. V lost 4 bases to trimming and J lost 4 bases, with 7 bases between them. The germline V gene has CDR1 ENHRY and CDR2 SYGVKD. Written as DNA, the CDR3 is TGTGCCATCAGTGGGCGCGGCACTGAAGCTTTCTTT. Amino acid sequence: CAISGRGTEAFF.

This rearrangement joins TRBV11-3 to TRBJ2-1, with D possibly TRBD1 on 6 matching bases. This CDR3 contains 15 residues. Germline values: CDR1 SGHNT, CDR2 YENEEA. The V end was cut by 2 bases, the J end by 3 bases, with 11 bases between. The CDR3 DNA reads as TGTGCCAGCAGCTTAAGGGGGACCCTCTACAATGAGCAGTTCTTC. This codes for CASSLRGTLYNEQFF.

The chain links TRBV2 to TRBJ2-7; D is unclear. The germline V and J ends were trimmed by 0 bases and 6 bases, with 18 bases remaining between them. The CDR3 spans 16 residues. CDR1 and CDR2 from the germline V gene are SNHLY and FYNNEI. Here the CDR3 reads CASSEAPSRLYGEQYF. The CDR3 nucleotides read TGTGCCAGCAGTGAAGCGCCTTCGAGGTTGTACGGCGAGCAGTACTTC. Supplemented by reference TRBV2 and TRBJ2-7, the full variable domain reads EPEVTQTPSHQVTQMGQEVILRCVPISNHLYFYWYRQILGQKVEFLVSFYNNEISEKSEIFDDQFSVERPDGSNFTLKIRSTKLEDSAMYFCASSEAPSRLYGEQYFGPGTRLTVT.